This T cell receptor beta chain was captured by sequencing in a study of T cells in Graves' hyperthyroidism and ophthalmopathy. Study-wide results and caveats: Ophthalmopathy and stable hyperthyroidism were told apart by a 13 V-J model. Within blood appeared most thyroid clonotypes that had expanded above 0.001.

The TCR beta CDR3 regions underwent amplification using RNA transcripts as the source. TCR CDR3 regions were first amplified by RT-PCR with HTBI primers. In TCRdb, the multiplex PCR reads were re-called with MiXCR into one record per CDR3 protein. The sample has hundreds of thousands of distinct CDR3 sequences, around 13% seen once; the top ten hold roughly 35%. From germline, CDR1 is DFQATT and CDR2 SNEGSKA (reference sequence). Trimming removed 5 bases from V and 6 bases from J; junction bases left unmatched: 13. This CDR3 spans 15 amino acids. Clinical symptoms, serum thyroxine and TRAb, thyroid ultrasound and orbital computed tomography together formed the diagnostic basis. The PBMCs were taken from approximately 9 ml of fresh peripheral blood. A word on this clonotype: As yet, its antigen is unknown.

The sample consisted of blood. The V and J genes are TRBV20-1 and TRBJ2-3; 8 bases fit TRBD1. The clonotype originates from a middle-aged woman with Graves' ophthalmopathy. The CDR3 loop reads CSALAPDRAMDTQYF. CDR3 DNA: TGCAGTGCTTTGGCCCCGGACAGGGCCATGGATACGCAGTATTTT.